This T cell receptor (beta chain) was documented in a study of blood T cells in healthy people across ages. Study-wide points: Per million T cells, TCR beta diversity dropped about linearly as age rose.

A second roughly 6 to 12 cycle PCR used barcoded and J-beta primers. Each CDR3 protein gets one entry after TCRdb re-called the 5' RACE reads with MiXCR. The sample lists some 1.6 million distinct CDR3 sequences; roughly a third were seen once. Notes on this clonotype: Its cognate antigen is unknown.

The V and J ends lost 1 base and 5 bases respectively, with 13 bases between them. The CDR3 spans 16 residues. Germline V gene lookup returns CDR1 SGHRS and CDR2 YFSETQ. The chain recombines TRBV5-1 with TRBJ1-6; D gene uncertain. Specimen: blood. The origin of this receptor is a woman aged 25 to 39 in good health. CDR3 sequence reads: CASSLWGLGDNSPLHF. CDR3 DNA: TGCGCCAGCAGCTTGTGGGGTCTTGGTGATAATTCACCCCTCCACTTT.